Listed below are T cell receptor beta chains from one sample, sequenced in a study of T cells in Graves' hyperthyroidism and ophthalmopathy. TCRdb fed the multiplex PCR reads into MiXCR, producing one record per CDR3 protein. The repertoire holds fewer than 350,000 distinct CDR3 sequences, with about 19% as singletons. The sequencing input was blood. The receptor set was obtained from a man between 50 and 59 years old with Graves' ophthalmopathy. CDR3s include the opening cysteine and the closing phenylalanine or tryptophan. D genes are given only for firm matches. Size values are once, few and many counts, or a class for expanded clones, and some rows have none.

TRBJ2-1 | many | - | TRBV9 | TGTGCCAGCAGCGTAGCTCAAGAGGACGACGGTGGGCAGTTCTTC | CASSVAQEDDGGQFF
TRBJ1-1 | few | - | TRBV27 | TGTGCCAGCAAGATTCGGACCAAGAACACTGAAGCTTTCTTT | CASKIRTKNTEAFF
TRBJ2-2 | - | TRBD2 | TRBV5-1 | TGCGCCAGTGCTAGCGGGAGCCCCACCGGGGAGCTGTTTTTT | CASASGSPTGELFF
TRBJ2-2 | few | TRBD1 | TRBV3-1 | TGTGCCAGCAGCCGAGGAGGGACAGGGAACGGGGAGCTGTTTTTT | CASSRGGTGNGELFF
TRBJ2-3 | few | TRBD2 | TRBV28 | TGTGCCAGCAGTTTCCGGGGGGAGTCTTCAGATACGCAGTATTTT | CASSFRGESSDTQYF
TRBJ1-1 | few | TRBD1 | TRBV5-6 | TGTGCCAGCAGCTTGGGAGACAGGGGGCGACTTAACACTGAAGCTTTCTTT | CASSLGDRGRLNTEAFF
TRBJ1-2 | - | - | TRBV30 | TGTGCCTGGAGTGTTCTAGGGGCAAGTGGCTACACCTTC | CAWSVLGASGYTF
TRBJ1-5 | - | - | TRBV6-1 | TGTGCCAGCAGAGCCCGGGGGTCCACTCAGCCCCAGCATTTT | CASRARGSTQPQHF
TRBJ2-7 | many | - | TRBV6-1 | TGTGCCAGCACCCAGGGGCAGATTTACGAGCAGTACTTC | CASTQGQIYEQYF
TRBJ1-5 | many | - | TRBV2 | TGTGCCAGCAGTCGGGACACCGGAGGCAATCAGCCCCAGCATTTT | CASSRDTGGNQPQHF
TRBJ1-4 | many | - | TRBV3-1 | TGTGCCAGCAGCCTGCGGGGAGGGGGAGGAAAACTGTTTTTT | CASSLRGGGGKLFF
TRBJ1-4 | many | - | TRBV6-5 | TGTGCCAGCAGTTACGATGGAGCAACTAATGAAAAACTGTTTTTT | CASSYDGATNEKLFF
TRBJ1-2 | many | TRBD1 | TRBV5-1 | TGCGCCAGCAGCTTGGGTTGGGACAGGTACTATGGCTACACCTTC | CASSLGWDRYYGYTF
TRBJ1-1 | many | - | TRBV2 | TGTGCCAGCAGGGCACGTCAGAGCACGGTGAACACTGAAGCTTTCTTT | CASRARQSTVNTEAFF
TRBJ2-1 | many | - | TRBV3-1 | TGTGCCAGCAGCCATACGCGGGTGAGCTCCTACAATGAGCAGTTCTTC | CASSHTRVSSYNEQFF
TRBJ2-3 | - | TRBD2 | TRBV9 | TGTGCCAGCCAGACTAGCATCGACACAGATACGCAGTATTTT | CASQTSIDTDTQYF
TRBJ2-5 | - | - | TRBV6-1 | TGTGCCAGCAGTCCGGGGACAATTGGGAAGACCCAGTACTTC | CASSPGTIGKTQYF
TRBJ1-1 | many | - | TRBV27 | TGTGCCAGCAGTTTTGACGGACGGGGTTACACTGAAGCTTTCTTT | CASSFDGRGYTEAFF
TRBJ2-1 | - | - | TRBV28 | TGTGCCAGCAGTTCGGGGAGAGCCAATGAGCAGTTCTTC | CASSSGRANEQFF
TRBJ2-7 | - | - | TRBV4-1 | TGCGCCAGCAGCCAAGATCGGGACCCCTACGAGCAGTACTTC | CASSQDRDPYEQYF
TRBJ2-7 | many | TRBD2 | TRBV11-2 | TGTGCCAGCAGCTTCACTTCTAGCGGAACCTACGAGCAGTACTTC | CASSFTSSGTYEQYF
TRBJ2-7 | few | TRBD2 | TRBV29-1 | TGCAGCGTCACAACTAGCGGGCCTTCCTACGAGCAGTACTTC | CSVTTSGPSYEQYF
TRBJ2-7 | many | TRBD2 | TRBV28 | TGTGCCAGCAGACTACGGACTAGCGGGAGTCCCATCGAGCAGTACTTC | CASRLRTSGSPIEQYF
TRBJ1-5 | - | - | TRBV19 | TGTGCCAGCGTGACAGGTTGGAGCAATCAGCCCCAGCATTTT | CASVTGWSNQPQHF
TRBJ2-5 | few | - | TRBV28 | TGTGCCAGCAGTCGGGGTCGGGAGACCCAGTACTTC | CASSRGRETQYF
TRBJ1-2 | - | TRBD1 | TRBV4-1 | TGCGCCAGCAGCCAAGTCGGGACAGGATATGGCTACACCTTC | CASSQVGTGYGYTF
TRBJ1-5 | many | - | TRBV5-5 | TGTGCCAGCAGCTCTGGGACCCCGGCCAATCAGCCCCAGCATTTT | CASSSGTPANQPQHF